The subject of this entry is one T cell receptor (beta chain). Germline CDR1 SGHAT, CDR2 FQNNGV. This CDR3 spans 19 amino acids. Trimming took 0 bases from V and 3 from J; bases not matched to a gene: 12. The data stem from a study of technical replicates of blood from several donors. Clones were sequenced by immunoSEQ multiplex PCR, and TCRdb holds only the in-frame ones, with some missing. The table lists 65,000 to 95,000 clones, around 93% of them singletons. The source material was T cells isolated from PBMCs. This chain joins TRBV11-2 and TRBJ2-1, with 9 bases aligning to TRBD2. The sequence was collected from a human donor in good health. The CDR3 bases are TGTGCCAGCAGCTTAGAGGAGCCGGCTAGCGGGAAACTCTACAATGAGCAGTTCTTC. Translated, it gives CASSLEEPASGKLYNEQFF.